One T cell receptor beta chain is described in this entry. Its matching antigen is unknown. Trimming removed 6 bases from V and 10 bases from J, with 15 bases in between. CDR3 size: 13 residues. Germline V lookup: CDR1 SNHLY, CDR2 FYNNEI. These data originate in a study of shared clonotypes between healthy human individuals. Whole-study findings and limits: Non-shared clonotypes showed lower generation probabilities than clonotypes common to all four donors. For naive CD4 cells, around 5% of clonotypes were shared across a few donors. Measured sharing among donors was expected to vary with sequencing depth.

Some clones are missing from TCRdb's copy, which holds only in-frame ones; the method was immunoSEQ multiplex PCR. The sample yields a few hundred thousand clones, about 96% seen once. J is TRBJ1-4 and V is TRBV2; unclear D gene. Input material: memory CD8+ T cells sorted from blood. Documented subset: CD45RO+ cells pooled with CCR7-negative TemRA cells. The TCR was taken from a man aged 25-45 years in good health. For the CDR3, the DNA is TGTGCCAGCAGGTCGGGCTGGGCGCGAAAACTGTTTTTT. It codes for CASRSGWARKLFF. The entire variable domain, with the rest obtained from reference TRBV2 and TRBJ1-4, is as follows: EPEVTQTPSHQVTQMGQEVILRCVPISNHLYFYWYRQILGQKVEFLVSFYNNEISEKSEIFDDQFSVERPDGSNFTLKIRSTKLEDSAMYFCASRSGWARKLFFGSGTQLSVL.